These 21 T cell receptor beta chains were sequenced from one sample in a study of blood T cell repertoires in COVID-19. Sequencing used immunoSEQ multiplex PCR; TCRdb keeps in-frame clones, though not all of them. This sample has about 260,000 clones, with 86% found just once. Material: peripheral blood. The receptors originated from a man aged 25-45 years with active or convalescent COVID-19.

V usage is TRBV30 and J usage is TRBJ2-7; D is possibly TRBD1 (5 bases). V was trimmed by 2 bases and J by 3 bases, leaving 11 bases between them. Germline V gives CDR1 GTSNPN, CDR2 SVGIG (reference sequence). The CDR3 has 13 amino acids. The CDR3: CAWSRTSDYEQYF. The DNA of the CDR3 is TGTGCCTGGAGTCGGACATCAGACTACGAGCAGTACTTC.

The chain links TRBV7-9 to TRBJ1-6; 7 nucleotides line up with TRBD1. V was pared by 3 bases and J by 8 bases, with 10 bases of the junction left unmatched. Germline assignment: CDR1 SEHNR and CDR2 FQNEAQ (reference sequence). The CDR3 extends over 16 amino acids. The CDR3 DNA reads as TGTGCCAGCAGCTTCCCACCGGGCAGGGGGGATTCACCCCTCCACTTT. Its translation is CASSFPPGRGDSPLHF.

J is TRBJ1-1 and V is TRBV27; D remains unclear. V was trimmed by 2 bases and J by 1 base, leaving 11 bases between them. The CDR3 consists of 15 residues. CDR1 and CDR2 from the germline V gene are MNHEY and SMNVEV (reference sequence). The CDR3 coding sequence is TGTGCCAGCAGTTTAAAGGGAGCATCGAACACTGAAGCTTTCTTT. Its translation is CASSLKGASNTEAFF.

CDR3 sequence (DNA): TGTGCCAGCAGCCAAGCTGCCGGGGGCAGGGGGCAAGGCTACACCTTC. Translation gives CASSQAAGGRGQGYTF. The V gene is TRBV14, the J gene TRBJ1-2; the match to TRBD1 covers 8 bases. Trimming at V came to 1 base and at J to 8 bases, leaving 12 bases not matched to a gene. Germline CDR1 is SGHDN and CDR2 is FVKESK. This CDR3 region has 16 residues.

CDR3: CASSPGGSYGYTF. CDR3 sequence (DNA): TGTGCCAGCAGTCCAGGGGGCAGTTATGGCTACACCTTC. The chain uses TRBV6-4 and TRBJ1-2; 8 bases map to TRBD1. The length of the CDR3 is 13 residues. With 5 bases clipped from V and 5 bases from J, the junction kept 4 bases outside the gene matches. Germline-derived CDR1 and CDR2 are MRHNA and SNTAGT.

This rearrangement joins TRBV6-2 or TRBV6-3 to TRBJ1-1; the D gene is possibly TRBD1 (5 bases). The CDR3 has 16 amino acids. The V end lost 2 bases, the J end lost 0 bases, and 13 bases lay between the germline ends. Germline-derived CDR1 and CDR2 are MNHEY and SVGEGT. DNA for the CDR3: TGTGCCAGCAGTTACGGGCCCTGGGGCATGAACACTGAAGCTTTCTTT. It translates to CASSYGPWGMNTEAFF.

The chain has TRBV19 and TRBJ1-1; D not resolved. With 6 bases removed from V and 4 bases from J, the gap between germline ends came to 3 bases. The CDR3 spans 10 residues. The germline V gene has CDR1 LNHDA and CDR2 SQIVND (reference sequence). This CDR3 reads CASSSTEAFF. The CDR3 nucleotides read TGTGCCAGTAGCAGCACTGAAGCTTTCTTT. The whole variable domain, remainder taken from reference TRBV19 and TRBJ1-1, is DGGITQSPKYLFRKEGQNVTLSCEQNLNHDAMYWYRQDPGQGLRLIYYSQIVNDFQKGDIAEGYSVSREKKESFPLTVTSAQKNPTAFYLCASSSTEAFFGQGTRLTVV.

The rearrangement links TRBV19 to TRBJ2-1; weak D call: TRBD1 (6 bases). Germline-derived CDR1 and CDR2 are LNHDA and SQIVND (reference sequence). Trimming took off 6 bases at V and 3 bases at J, with 12 bases between the two ends. The CDR3 covers 14 residues. The DNA of the CDR3 is TGTGCCAGTAGCGAGGGGGTCGGCTACAATGAGCAGTTCTTC. Translated, it gives CASSEGVGYNEQFF.

The chain combines TRBV11-1 with TRBJ2-7, with D maybe TRBD1 (5 bases). The CDR3 consists of 15 residues. Germline CDR1 and CDR2: SGHAT and FQDESV (reference sequence). Trimming removed 3 bases from V and 7 bases from J, with 19 bases in between. In DNA, the CDR3 is TGTGCCAGCAGCTTTGGGGCCAGCGTGACGTCGGAGCAGTACTTC. The encoded protein is CASSFGASVTSEQYF.

The genes are TRBV29-1 and TRBJ1-4; a weak D match, TRBD1 (5 bases). This CDR3 has 13 residues. Trimming took off 7 bases at V and 8 bases at J, with 17 bases between the two ends. CDR1 is SQVTM and CDR2 is ANQGSEA in the germline V gene. The CDR3 DNA reads as TGCAGCGCATGTTTGGGGCACGGCGAAAAACTGTTTTTT. It is translated as CSACLGHGEKLFF.

CDR3 loop: CASSETSPGGEQFF. CDR3 nucleotide sequence: TGTGCCAGCAGCGAAACTTCACCAGGGGGTGAGCAGTTCTTC. V and J are TRBV9 and TRBJ2-1; TRBD1 matches 7 bases. This CDR3 region has 14 residues. The germline gives CDR1 SGDLS, CDR2 YYNGEE. Trimming at V came to 3 bases and at J to 9 bases, leaving 9 bases not matched to a gene. The full variable domain, rest sourced from reference TRBV9 and TRBJ2-1, is DSGVTQTPKHLITATGQRVTLRCSPRSGDLSVYWYQQSLDQGLQFLIQYYNGEERAKGNILERFSAQQFPDLHSELNLSSLELGDSALYFCASSETSPGGEQFFGPGTRLTVL.

The chain is built from TRBV5-1 and TRBJ1-2; TRBD1 might be the D (6 bases). The CDR3 has 15 residues. Trimming took 0 bases from V and 3 from J, leaving 12 bases between them. Germline V gene data show CDR1 as SGHRS and CDR2 as YFSETQ. CDR3 loop: CASSLAVGQYYGYTF. For the CDR3, the DNA is TGCGCCAGCAGCTTGGCGGTCGGACAGTACTATGGCTACACCTTC.

The gene calls are TRBV19 and TRBJ2-1, with TRBD1 matching 8 bases. V lost 4 bases to trimming and J lost 8 bases; unmatched junction nucleotides: 7. From germline, CDR1 is LNHDA and CDR2 SQIVND (reference sequence). The CDR3 sequence is 14 residues long. The CDR3 bases are TGTGCCAGTAGTACCAGGACAGGGTTGCATGAGCAGTTCTTC. Its translation is CASSTRTGLHEQFF.

The chain uses TRBV19 and TRBJ1-5; perhaps TRBD1 as D (5 bases). The CDR3 is made up of 14 amino acids. Trimming removed 5 bases from V and 4 bases from J, with 12 bases in between. Looked up from germline, CDR1 is LNHDA and CDR2 is SQIVND (reference sequence). The CDR3 sequence is CASSSGIRNQPQHF. The CDR3 region has the DNA TGTGCCAGTAGTTCAGGGATCCGAAATCAGCCCCAGCATTTT. The whole variable domain, filled in from reference TRBV19 and TRBJ1-5, reads DGGITQSPKYLFRKEGQNVTLSCEQNLNHDAMYWYRQDPGQGLRLIYYSQIVNDFQKGDIAEGYSVSREKKESFPLTVTSAQKNPTAFYLCASSSGIRNQPQHFGDGTRLSIL.

V gene TRBV2 combines with J gene TRBJ1-2, with TRBD1 matching 9 bases. Germline CDR1 reads SNHLY; CDR2 reads FYNNEI. V trimming: 1 base; J trimming: 8 bases; junction bases outside the gene matches: 8. This CDR3 has 15 residues. Written as DNA, the CDR3 is TGTGCCAGCAGTGAAGATAGGGGGACAGGGAAAGGCTACACCTTC. As protein: CASSEDRGTGKGYTF.

The genes are TRBV13 and TRBJ2-2; D not resolved. Germline V gene data show CDR1 as PRHDT and CDR2 as FYEKMQ (reference sequence). Trimming left V 4 bases short and J 4 bases short, with 13 bases between. The CDR3 contains 15 residues. CDR3 region: CASSSSSRSTGELFF. The DNA of the CDR3 is TGTGCCAGCAGCTCCAGCTCGAGGTCCACCGGGGAGCTGTTTTTT.

The chain has TRBV6-5 and TRBJ2-7; 10 bases map to TRBD2. The CDR3 is 15 residues long. With 4 bases clipped from V and 2 bases from J, the junction kept 5 bases outside the gene matches. CDR1 and CDR2 (germline): MNHEY, SVGAGI. CDR3 residues: CASSSDSGGPYEQYF. The CDR3, as DNA: TGTGCCAGCAGTTCCGATAGCGGGGGGCCCTACGAGCAGTACTTC.

The chain combines TRBV7-9 with TRBJ2-7; no clear D gene. V was pared by 5 bases and J by 6 bases, with 14 bases between. CDR1 and CDR2 from the germline V gene are SEHNR and FQNEAQ (reference sequence). CDR3 size: 13 residues. CDR3 coding DNA: TGTGCCAGCAGCCCACCTTCTTCGCGCGAGCAGTACTTC. Translated, it gives CASSPPSSREQYF.

The J gene is TRBJ2-1, the V gene TRBV4-2; D possibly corresponds to TRBD2 (5 bases). Germline assignment: CDR1 LGHNA and CDR2 YNFKEQ. V was clipped by 0 bases and J by 4 bases, with 13 bases between them. CDR3 size: 16 residues. CDR3 residues: CASSQEGSEKYNEQFF. CDR3 DNA: TGTGCCAGCAGCCAAGAGGGTAGCGAGAAATACAATGAGCAGTTCTTC.

The V call is TRBV6-5, the J call TRBJ2-3, with D possibly TRBD2 on 7 matching bases. Germline assignment: CDR1 MNHEY and CDR2 SVGAGI. Trimming pared 2 bases from V and 2 bases from J, leaving 14 bases between. This CDR3 has 16 amino acids. CDR3 sequence reads: CASSYLGGRNTDTQYF. The CDR3 nucleotides are TGTGCCAGCAGTTACCTCGGGGGGCGGAACACAGATACGCAGTATTTT.

The gene calls are TRBV6-4 and TRBJ2-7; 7 positions agree with TRBD1. This CDR3 spans 13 amino acids. Unmatched junction bases numbered 5, after V lost 3 bases and J lost 6 bases. Germline V gene sequence: CDR1 MRHNA, CDR2 SNTAGT. CDR3 DNA: TGTGCCAGCAGTGAGGTCTCAGGGGGCGAGCAGTACTTC. Amino acid sequence: CASSEVSGGEQYF.